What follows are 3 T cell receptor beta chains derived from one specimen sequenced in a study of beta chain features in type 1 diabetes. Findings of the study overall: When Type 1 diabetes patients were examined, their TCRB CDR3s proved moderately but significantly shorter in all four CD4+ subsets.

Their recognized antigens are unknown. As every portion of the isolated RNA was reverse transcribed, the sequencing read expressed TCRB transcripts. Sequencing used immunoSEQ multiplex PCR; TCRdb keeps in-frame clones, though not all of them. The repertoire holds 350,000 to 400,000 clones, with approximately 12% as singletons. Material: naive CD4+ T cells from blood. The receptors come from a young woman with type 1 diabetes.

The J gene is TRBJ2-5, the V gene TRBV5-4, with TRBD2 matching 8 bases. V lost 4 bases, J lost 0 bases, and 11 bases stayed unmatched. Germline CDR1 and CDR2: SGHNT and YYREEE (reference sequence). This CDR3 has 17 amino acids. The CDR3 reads CASSRVGAGDYQETQYF. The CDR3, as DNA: TGTGCCAGCAGCCGAGTGGGAGCGGGGGACTACCAAGAGACCCAGTACTTC.

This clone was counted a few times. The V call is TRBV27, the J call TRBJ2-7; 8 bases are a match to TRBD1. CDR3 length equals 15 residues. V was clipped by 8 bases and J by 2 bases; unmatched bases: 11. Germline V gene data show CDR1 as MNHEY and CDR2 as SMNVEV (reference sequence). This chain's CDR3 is CASGPRGLGAYEQYF. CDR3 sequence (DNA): TGTGCCAGCGGCCCCAGGGGGCTCGGCGCCTACGAGCAGTACTTC.

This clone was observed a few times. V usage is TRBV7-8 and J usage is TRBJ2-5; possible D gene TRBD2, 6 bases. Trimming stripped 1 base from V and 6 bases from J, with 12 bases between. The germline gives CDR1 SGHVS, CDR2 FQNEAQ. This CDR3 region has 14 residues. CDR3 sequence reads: CASSLVEGWKTQYF. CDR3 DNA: TGTGCCAGCAGCTTAGTGGAGGGGTGGAAGACCCAGTACTTC. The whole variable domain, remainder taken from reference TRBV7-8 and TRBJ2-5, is GAGVSQSPRYKVAKRGQDVALRCDPISGHVSLFWYQQALGQGPEFLTYFQNEAQLDKSGLPSDRFFAERPEGSVSTLKIQRTQQEDSAVYLCASSLVEGWKTQYFGPGTRLLVL.